Shown below are 7 T cell receptor beta chains from a single sample sequenced in a study of CD8+ T cells in alopecia areata. Extracted RNA was reverse transcribed into cDNA, the sequencing template. Assay: immunoSEQ multiplex PCR; the TCRdb copy retains only in-frame clones and omits some. The sample comprises about 270,000 clones, about three fifths of which are singletons, and 0.9% to 0.95% rests with the top ten. The treatment is: oral pan-JAK inhibitor, 5-10 mg twice daily. Material: CD4+ T cells sorted from blood, obtained at approximately week 51, from a patient treated with tofacitinib. The receptors were sampled from a human donor with alopecia areata.

J is TRBJ1-6 and V is TRBV25-1; TRBD1 agrees at 9 bases. CDR3 length: 15 residues. The V and J ends lost 5 bases and 10 bases, in that order; junction bases with no gene match: 9. Germline CDR1 is MGHDK and CDR2 is SYGVNS. Here the CDR3 reads CASSFPGQGDSPLHF. The CDR3 nucleotides read TGTGCCAGCAGTTTCCCGGGACAGGGTGACTCACCCCTCCACTTT.

This chain joins TRBV6-1 and TRBJ2-3; D is uncertain. From germline, CDR1 is MNHNS and CDR2 SASEGT. This CDR3 has 16 residues. Trimming took off 0 bases at V and 2 bases at J, with 12 bases between the two ends. CDR3 in DNA: TGTGCCAGCAGTGAAGCTGGACGGATTAACACAGATACGCAGTATTTT. Amino acids: CASSEAGRINTDTQYF.

The chain recombines TRBV6-1 with TRBJ1-1; 9 bases map to TRBD1. The J segment lost 5 bases and the V segment lost 6 bases, leaving 4 bases of the junction unmatched. Germline loops: CDR1 MNHNS, CDR2 SASEGT. The CDR3 totals 13 residues. CDR3 bases: TGTGCCAGCAGGGGGACAGGGTGGACTGAAGCTTTCTTT. This codes for CASRGTGWTEAFF.

The genes are TRBV5-1 and TRBJ1-1, with unresolved D. The CDR3 spans 13 residues. With 0 bases removed from V and 7 bases from J, the gap between germline ends came to 10 bases. From germline, CDR1 is SGHRS and CDR2 YFSETQ. DNA of the CDR3: TGCGCCAGCAGCTTGGCCATAAACTTTGAAGCTTTCTTT. It codes for CASSLAINFEAFF.

This clone was seen only a few times. V gene TRBV6-5 combines with J gene TRBJ2-1, with D perhaps matching TRBD2 (5 bases). This CDR3 spans 15 amino acids. CDR1 is MNHEY, CDR2 SVGAGI, per germline. Trimming took 0 bases from V and 7 from J, leaving 13 bases between them. This CDR3 reads CASSYSAHRTNEQFF. In nucleotides, the CDR3 is TGTGCCAGCAGTTACTCCGCTCATAGGACTAATGAGCAGTTCTTC.

The chain links TRBV5-6 to TRBJ2-5; perhaps TRBD2 as D (5 bases). V was pared by 2 bases and J by 0 bases, with 14 bases between. Germline V lookup: CDR1 SGHDT, CDR2 YYEEEE. This CDR3 region has 16 residues. CDR3 in DNA: TGTGCCAGCAGCTTATGGAGGACTTCGTACCAAGAGACCCAGTACTTC. It translates to CASSLWRTSYQETQYF.

V gene TRBV7-2 combines with J gene TRBJ1-6; D gene uncertain. The CDR3 has 12 amino acids. V was cut by 3 bases and J by 10 bases, with 7 bases left in between. Germline V gene data show CDR1 as SGHTA and CDR2 as FQGNSA. CDR3 residues: CASSFLESPLHF. DNA for the CDR3: TGTGCCAGCAGCTTTTTAGAGTCACCCCTCCACTTT.